This paragraph reports one T cell receptor (beta chain). Germline V gene sequence: CDR1 LNHDA, CDR2 SQIVND (reference sequence). V lost 6 bases and J lost 6; bases outside the gene matches: 10. The CDR3 spans 15 residues. The data were obtained in a study of blood T cell repertoires in COVID-19. Background on the study: The origin of the acute and convalescent COVID-19 samples was the United States, Italy and Spain.

In the source study's methods: Researchers report that nucleated cell counts were estimated from reference gene primer amplification. Profiling relied on immunoSEQ multiplex PCR, and the TCRdb table lists in-frame clones only, not all of them. The DNA gave D and trimming, while V, J and clone size come from that table. The sample comprises 250,000 to 300,000 clones, less than 90% of which are singletons, and 4% to 5% rests with the top ten. This sequence joins TRBV19 and TRBJ1-5; 8 bases agree with TRBD1. The TCR originated in a man aged 55 to 70 with acute or convalescent COVID-19. The sample was peripheral blood. This CDR3 is CASRSGQGVSQPQHF. The CDR3 nucleotides read TGTGCCAGTAGGAGCGGACAGGGTGTAAGTCAGCCCCAGCATTTT.